The T cell receptor beta chain under discussion was sequenced for a study of ipilimumab plus nivolumab after autologous stem cell transplantation. Germline CDR1 SGDLS, CDR2 YYNGEE. The CDR3 has 16 amino acids. After removal of 0 bases from V and 4 bases from J, the junction contained 8 bases not matched to a gene. Clones were read by immunoSEQ multiplex PCR, and TCRdb kept only the in-frame ones, dropping some. The data show around 19,000 clones, around 81% seen once. This clone is a singleton in its sample. This chain links TRBV9 with TRBJ2-3, with 7 bases matching TRBD2. This sample comprised PBMCs, obtained in a trial of ipilimumab plus nivolumab as post-transplant consolidation. The source is a male donor with diffuse large B-cell lymphoma. Here the CDR3 DNA reads TGTGCCAGCAGCGTAGAGAGTAGCGGGTACCCAGATACGCAGTATTTT. It is translated as CASSVESSGYPDTQYF.